Each of the 26 T cell receptor beta chains below was sequenced from the same sample in a study of graft-versus-host responses after intestinal transplantation. Clones were sequenced by immunoSEQ multiplex PCR, and TCRdb holds only the in-frame ones, with some missing. This table holds 90,000 to 120,000 clones, more than 85% found once. Their antigens are not known. The starting material was unstimulated CD4+ T cells sorted from spleen or lymph node cells, obtained before intestinal transplant. These receptors were obtained from a human donor who received an intestinal transplant.

The chain combines TRBV5-1 with TRBJ2-1, with no clear D. The CDR3 runs to 15 residues. Germline CDR1 SGHRS, CDR2 YFSETQ. The V end lost 0 bases, the J end lost 8 bases, and 15 bases lay between the germline ends. The CDR3: CASSLEAARGDEQFF. The CDR3 DNA reads as TGCGCCAGCAGCTTGGAGGCAGCCCGAGGAGATGAGCAGTTCTTC.

The gene calls are TRBV30 and TRBJ1-1; 7 nucleotides line up with TRBD1. Unmatched junction bases numbered 15, after V lost 7 bases and J lost 1 base. From germline, CDR1 is GTSNPN and CDR2 SVGIG (reference sequence). This CDR3 has 16 residues. CDR3 sequence reads: CASTGESPKQNTEAFF. Written as DNA, the CDR3 is TGTGCCTCTACAGGGGAATCGCCAAAACAGAACACTGAAGCTTTCTTT.

V gene TRBV6-1 combines with J gene TRBJ1-1; D is perhaps TRBD1 (5 bases). CDR1 is MNHNS, CDR2 SASEGT, per germline. V dropped 5 bases and J dropped 8 bases, with 18 bases sitting between them. The CDR3 is made up of 14 amino acids. As DNA, the CDR3 is TGTGCCAGCAGTAGTTCGGGGGTCCTTAGGGAAGCTTTCTTT. Protein sequence: CASSSSGVLREAFF.

The V call is TRBV19, the J call TRBJ1-1; weak D call: TRBD1 (6 bases). CDR1 and CDR2 (germline): LNHDA, SQIVND (reference sequence). The CDR3 runs 17 residues. Trimming pared 7 bases from V and 1 base from J, leaving 22 bases between. The CDR3 DNA follows: TGTGCCAGTACCATCCTCCCCCCTACAGGGCAGAACACTGAAGCTTTCTTT. It encodes CASTILPPTGQNTEAFF. The complete variable domain, with remaining parts taken from reference TRBV19 and TRBJ1-1, reads DGGITQSPKYLFRKEGQNVTLSCEQNLNHDAMYWYRQDPGQGLRLIYYSQIVNDFQKGDIAEGYSVSREKKESFPLTVTSAQKNPTAFYLCASTILPPTGQNTEAFFGQGTRLTVV.

This sequence joins TRBV14 and TRBJ1-1; D possibly corresponds to TRBD1 (6 bases). Germline CDR1 is SGHDN and CDR2 is FVKESK. Trimming removed 5 bases at V and 0 bases at J, with 7 bases between. The CDR3 extends over 13 amino acids. For the CDR3, the DNA is TGTGCCAGCAGCTGGGACATGAACACTGAAGCTTTCTTT. Translated: CASSWDMNTEAFF.

In its sample, this clone was seen once. CDR3 nucleotide sequence: TGCAGCTTCCGGACAGGGGGAAACTATGGCTACACCTTC. Amino acid sequence: CSFRTGGNYGYTF. The V call is TRBV29-1, the J call TRBJ1-2; 10 bases agree with TRBD1. Germline-derived CDR1 and CDR2 are SQVTM and ANQGSEA. The CDR3 has 13 residues. The trim removed 8 bases at V and 2 bases at J, leaving 5 bases unmatched.

J is TRBJ2-5 and V is TRBV5-1, with 10 bases that match TRBD2. The CDR3 is made up of 14 amino acids. CDR1 and CDR2 from the germline V gene are SGHRS and YFSETQ. V lost 4 bases to trimming and J lost 5 bases; unmatched junction nucleotides: 5. In nucleotides, the CDR3 is TGCGCCAGCAGCAGCGGGGGGGCCGTTGAGACCCAGTACTTC. As protein: CASSSGGAVETQYF.

This rearrangement joins TRBV10-3 to TRBJ2-6; no clear D. In germline, CDR1 is ENHRY, CDR2 SYGVKD. Trimming removed 3 bases at V and 1 base at J, with 10 bases between. The CDR3 length is 16 residues. CDR3 nucleotide sequence: TGTGCCATCAGTGACGCTCGGATTTCTGGGGCCAACGTCCTGACTTTC. Translated, it gives CAISDARISGANVLTF.

This chain uses TRBV2 with TRBJ2-7, with 11 bases aligning to TRBD2. Trimming took 6 bases from V and 0 from J; bases not matched to a gene: 7. CDR1 is SNHLY and CDR2 is FYNNEI in the germline V gene. This CDR3 comprises 16 residues. Here the CDR3 reads CASRARLAGSSYEQYF. For the CDR3, the DNA is TGTGCCAGCAGGGCTAGACTAGCGGGAAGCTCCTACGAGCAGTACTTC.

CDR3 loop: CASSPGPTGGTEAFF. CDR3 nucleotide sequence: TGCGCCAGCAGCCCCGGCCCAACAGGGGGAACTGAAGCTTTCTTT. The chain joins TRBV5-1 to TRBJ1-1; 8 positions match TRBD1. V shed 4 bases, J shed 5 bases, and the junction held 10 bases outside the gene matches. The CDR3 has 15 residues. Per the germline V gene, CDR1 is SGHRS and CDR2 is YFSETQ. Drawing the rest from reference TRBV5-1 and TRBJ1-1, the complete variable domain is KAGVTQTPRYLIKTRGQQVTLSCSPISGHRSVSWYQQTPGQGLQFLFEYFSETQRNKGNFPGRFSGRQFSNSRSEMNVSTLELGDSALYLCASSPGPTGGTEAFFGQGTRLTVV.

This chain uses TRBV6-5 with TRBJ2-3, with D unclear. Trimming left V 6 bases short and J 5 bases short, with 12 bases between. This CDR3 comprises 13 residues. Germline CDR1 and CDR2: MNHEY and SVGAGI. The CDR3 here is CASSQRSGDTQYF. CDR3 coding DNA: TGTGCCAGCAGCCAACGGTCGGGAGATACGCAGTATTTT.

This clone was counted a few times. V gene TRBV5-1 combines with J gene TRBJ2-7; 8 bases fit TRBD2. The germline CDR1 and CDR2 sequences are SGHRS and YFSETQ. With V trimmed by 2 bases and J by 3 bases, 7 bases remained unmatched. The CDR3 runs to 15 residues. The CDR3 sequence: CASSFLGTRDYEQYF. CDR3 sequence (DNA): TGCGCCAGCAGCTTTCTGGGGACTAGAGACTACGAGCAGTACTTC.

As concerns this clone: The germline gene is not matched at one end of the junction; a read error may be the cause. V and J are TRBV14 and TRBJ1-6; 7 bases agree with TRBD1. Germline loops: CDR1 SGHDN, CDR2 FVKESK. The CDR3 is 15 residues long. CDR3 bases: TGTGTCAGCAGCTACAGGGGCTCCTATAATTCACCCCTCCACTTT. This codes for CVSSYRGSYNSPLHF.

This chain uses TRBV6-5 with TRBJ1-2; 10 bases are a match to TRBD1. The CDR3 runs to 14 residues. Trimming removed 6 bases from V and 3 bases from J; junction bases left unmatched: 4. The V gene's germline CDR1 is MNHEY and CDR2 SVGAGI. In nucleotides, the CDR3 is TGTGCCAGCAGACAGACAGGGGGCGACTATGGCTACACCTTC. Protein product: CASRQTGGDYGYTF.

The chain employs TRBV27 and TRBJ2-1, with 8 bases lining up with TRBD2. CDR1 MNHEY and CDR2 SMNVEV come from the germline V gene (reference sequence). V gave up 2 bases and J gave up 3 bases; unmatched junction bases: 24. The CDR3 sequence is 22 residues long. The CDR3 sequence is CASSLSSRRVSLGLAGYNEQFF. The CDR3 nucleotides read TGTGCCAGCAGTTTAAGTAGTAGGAGGGTAAGCTTGGGGCTAGCGGGCTACAATGAGCAGTTCTTC.

V gene TRBV9 combines with J gene TRBJ2-2, with 12 bases lining up with TRBD2. CDR3 length equals 17 residues. The germline V gene encodes CDR1 SGDLS and CDR2 YYNGEE. Germline trimming cut 3 bases from V and 3 bases from J; bases unmatched to any gene: 6. The chain's CDR3 is CASSAGLAGIDTGELFF. The CDR3 DNA reads TGTGCCAGCAGCGCAGGACTAGCGGGGATAGACACCGGGGAGCTGTTTTTT.

The chain carries TRBV5-6 and TRBJ2-1; a possible D gene is TRBD2 (6 bases). The V and J ends lost 2 bases and 10 bases respectively, with 13 bases between them. Germline CDR1 is SGHDT and CDR2 is YYEEEE. This CDR3 has 13 residues. CDR3 sequence (DNA): TGTGCCAGCAGCTTAGGGACTTTCTGGGAGCAGTTCTTC. Translating it yields CASSLGTFWEQFF.

V usage is TRBV7-9 and J usage is TRBJ1-1; D unclear. The CDR3 consists of 13 residues. Germline V gene sequence: CDR1 SEHNR, CDR2 FQNEAQ (reference sequence). V was trimmed by 6 bases and J by 1 base, leaving 9 bases between them. The CDR3 region has the DNA TGTGCCAGCAGTCCCGGGCAGAACACTGAAGCTTTCTTT. As protein: CASSPGQNTEAFF.

The chain couples TRBV6-1 to TRBJ2-7; 8 bases agree with TRBD1. The germline V gene has CDR1 MNHNS and CDR2 SASEGT. The CDR3 is made up of 14 amino acids. After removal of 6 bases from V and 1 base from J, the junction contained 5 bases not matched to a gene. CDR3 coding DNA: TGTGCCAGCAGGGCGCAGGGGGCTTCCTACGAGCAGTACTTC. Its translation is CASRAQGASYEQYF.

The chain carries TRBV6-1 and TRBJ1-4, with TRBD1 as a possible D gene (6 bases). There are 15 residues in the CDR3. From germline, CDR1 is MNHNS and CDR2 SASEGT. Trimming took 2 bases from V and 7 from J, leaving 14 bases between them. CDR3 nucleotides: TGTGCCAGCAGTGAATGGCTGGGGGCCGGTGAAAAACTGTTTTTT. Its translation is CASSEWLGAGEKLFF.

The rearrangement joins TRBV5-4 to TRBJ2-3, with D tentatively TRBD1 or TRBD2 (7 bases each). The CDR3 extends over 16 amino acids. The germline V gene has CDR1 SGHNT and CDR2 YYREEE (reference sequence). Trimming pared 3 bases from V and 4 bases from J, leaving 18 bases between. The chain's CDR3 is CASSSGGGLNSDTQYF. CDR3 DNA: TGTGCCAGCAGCTCAGGGGGGGGGCTTAACTCAGATACGCAGTATTTT.

The chain uses TRBV2 and TRBJ2-1; D remains unclear. The CDR3 has 14 amino acids. The V gene's germline CDR1 is SNHLY and CDR2 FYNNEI. V was shortened by 6 bases and J by 5 bases, with 14 bases between the two germline ends. As DNA, the CDR3 is TGTGCCAGCAGCCTTAGTAGGATACACAATGAGCAGTTCTTC. Translated, it gives CASSLSRIHNEQFF.

This clone is medium-sized (0.01 to 0.1%) in the sample. The V and J genes are TRBV7-9 and TRBJ1-4; no firm D call. V shed 6 bases and J shed 4 bases, with 12 bases lying between them. CDR1 is SEHNR, CDR2 FQNEAQ, per germline (reference sequence). The length of the CDR3 is 14 residues. As DNA, the CDR3 is TGTGCCAGCAGTCTAGGGCACGTTAATGAAAAACTGTTTTTT. It translates to CASSLGHVNEKLFF.

This clone has just a few counts. The chain is built from TRBV5-6 and TRBJ2-2; 8 bases are shared with TRBD1. J lost 2 bases, V lost 5 bases, and 2 bases had no gene match. In germline, CDR1 is SGHDT, CDR2 YYEEEE. The CDR3 is 14 amino acids. The CDR3 DNA reads TGTGCCAGCAGACAGGGGGTCAACACCGGGGAGCTGTTTTTT. Protein: CASRQGVNTGELFF.

The J gene is TRBJ2-5, the V gene TRBV7-9, with D perhaps TRBD1 (7 bases). Germline assignment: CDR1 SEHNR and CDR2 FQNEAQ (reference sequence). The V gene lost 5 bases and the J gene lost 7 bases, with 17 bases spanning the gap. The length of the CDR3 is 14 residues. CDR3 coding DNA: TGTGCCAGCAGCGACTTAGGCCAGGGGGGGACCCAGTACTTC. Translation: CASSDLGQGGTQYF. Drawing the rest from reference TRBV7-9 and TRBJ2-5, the complete variable domain is DTGVSQNPRHKITKRGQNVTFRCDPISEHNRLYWYRQTLGQGPEFLTYFQNEAQLEKSRLLSDRFSAERPKGSFSTLEIQRTEQGDSAMYLCASSDLGQGGTQYFGPGTRLLVL.

The chain is built from TRBV6-5 and TRBJ2-1; the D gene is possibly TRBD1 (5 bases). The germline V gene encodes CDR1 MNHEY and CDR2 SVGAGI. The CDR3 sequence is 13 residues long. The V end lost 6 bases, the J end lost 1 base, and 7 bases lay between the germline ends. CDR3 sequence (DNA): TGTGCCAGCAGAGGGGATTCCTACAATGAGCAGTTCTTC. Its translation is CASRGDSYNEQFF.